This T cell receptor beta chain was profiled in a study of shared clonotypes between healthy human individuals. Data came from immunoSEQ multiplex PCR; TCRdb stores just in-frame clones and leaves some out. The table lists approximately 500,000 clones, roughly 79% of them singletons, with around 12% in the top ten. This CDR3 spans 13 amino acids. CDR1 is LNHDA, CDR2 SQIVND, per germline (reference sequence). The ends lost 6 bases at V and 3 bases at J; junction bases unmatched: 3. This clone occurred many times. What was sequenced was PBMCs. The clonotype was recovered from a woman aged 35 to 49 in good health. Some clones in this sample may be carry-over from other donors' samples. V and J are TRBV19 and TRBJ2-7; 9 nucleotides match TRBD1. CDR3 sequence reads: CASRGTGIYEQYF. DNA of the CDR3: TGTGCCAGTAGAGGGACAGGGATCTACGAGCAGTACTTC.